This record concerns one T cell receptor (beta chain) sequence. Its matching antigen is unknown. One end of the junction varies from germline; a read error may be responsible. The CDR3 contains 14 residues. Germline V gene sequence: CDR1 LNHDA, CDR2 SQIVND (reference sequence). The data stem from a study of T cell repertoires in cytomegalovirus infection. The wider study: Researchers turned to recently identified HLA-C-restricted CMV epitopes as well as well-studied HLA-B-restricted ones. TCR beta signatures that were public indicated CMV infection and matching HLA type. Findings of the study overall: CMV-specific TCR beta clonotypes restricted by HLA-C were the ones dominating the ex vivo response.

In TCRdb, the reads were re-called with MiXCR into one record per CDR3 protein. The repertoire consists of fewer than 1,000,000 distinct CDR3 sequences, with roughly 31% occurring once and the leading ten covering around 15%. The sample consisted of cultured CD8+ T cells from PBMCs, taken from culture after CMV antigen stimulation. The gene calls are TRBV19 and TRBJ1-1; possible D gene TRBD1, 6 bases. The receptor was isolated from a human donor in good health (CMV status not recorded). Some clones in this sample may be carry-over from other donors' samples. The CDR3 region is CAGSSGTFYTEAFF. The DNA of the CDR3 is TGTGCCGGTAGTTCCGGGACATTTTACACTGAAGCTTTCTTT.